The sequence of this T cell receptor (beta chain) was determined in a study of radiation and T cells in renal cell carcinoma. Per germline, CDR1 MNHEY and CDR2 SMNVEV (reference sequence). CDR3 length: 14 residues. V dropped 1 base and J dropped 4 bases, with 8 bases sitting between them. Only in-frame clones appear in the TCRdb table, and some are missing; sequencing was by immunoSEQ multiplex PCR. This sample has about 100,000 clones, with 84% found just once. Regarding time point: blood 4 weeks post-SBRT, at nephrectomy. Sample treatment: 15 Gy SBRT to primary tumor, nephrectomy 4 weeks later. The origin of this receptor is a man aged 60 to 69 with renal cell carcinoma. Specimen: blood, collected from a patient whose treatment included radiotherapy and nephrectomy. This chain joins TRBV27 and TRBJ1-5; no clear D. CDR3 loop: CASSLWSPNQPQHF. CDR3 nucleotide sequence: TGTGCCAGCAGTTTATGGAGCCCAAATCAGCCCCAGCATTTT.